The source of this T cell receptor beta chain is a study of beta chain features in type 1 diabetes. After removal of 0 bases from V and 5 bases from J, the junction contained 1 base not matched to a gene. CDR3 length: 15 residues. Germline-derived CDR1 and CDR2 are SGHNT and YYREEE (reference sequence). This clone was seen a few times. As yet, its antigen is unknown. The sequenced template was cDNA made from the entire isolated RNA. Assay: immunoSEQ multiplex PCR; the TCRdb copy retains only in-frame clones and omits some. The sample holds more than 150,000 clones; 13% are singletons and the top ten take approximately 0.64%. Broader study findings: VDJ junctions from type 1 diabetes patients carried fewer insertions and larger deletions.

The chain uses TRBV5-4 and TRBJ2-2, with 10 bases matching TRBD2. The receptor was derived from a woman aged 18-29 years in good health. Sequenced: central memory CD4+ T cells from blood. The CDR3 is CASSLALAGTGELFF. CDR3 bases: TGTGCCAGCAGCTTGGCACTAGCGGGGACCGGGGAGCTGTTTTTT.